The rows below give T cell receptor beta chains drawn from one sample of a study of blood T cell repertoires in COVID-19. Sequencing was performed with immunoSEQ multiplex PCR; in TCRdb, only in-frame clones are kept and a portion is missing. Found here are under 250,000 clones, around nine tenths of them singletons; the top ten hold around 6.5%. Material: peripheral blood. The receptors were sampled from a man aged 55 to 70 who had recovered from COVID-19. The CDR3 runs from the conserved cysteine through the conserved F or W. The D gene is left open where the match is weak. Some rows mark clone size as missing; the rest say once, few, many or name a class of expanded clone.

>TRBD2|TRBV19|TRBJ2-5|-
CASSGLAKTQYF
TGTGCCAGTAGTGGACTAGCGAAGACCCAGTACTTC
>-|TRBV7-8|TRBJ2-7|-
CASSWTDISYEQYF
TGTGCCAGCAGCTGGACAGATATCTCCTACGAGCAGTACTTC
>TRBD2|TRBV28|TRBJ2-1|-
CASSFREGNFF
TGTGCCAGCAGTTTCAGGGAGGGTAATTTCTTC
>TRBD2|TRBV7-3|TRBJ2-3|-
CASSLGLATDTQYF
TGTGCCAGCAGCTTGGGACTAGCTACGGATACGCAGTATTTT
>-|TRBV24-1|TRBJ2-3|-
CATSGAGSDTQYF
TGTGCCACCAGTGGGGCGGGGTCAGATACGCAGTATTTT
>-|TRBV5-4|TRBJ1-1|-
CASSLGRGNTEAFF
TGTGCCAGCAGCTTGGGGAGGGGGAACACTGAAGCTTTCTTT
>TRBD1|TRBV19|TRBJ1-1|-
CASRRTGTEAFF
TGTGCCAGTAGAAGGACAGGGACTGAAGCTTTCTTT
>TRBD1|TRBV28|TRBJ1-6|-
CASRYTGVPLHF
TGTGCCAGCAGATATACAGGGGTTCCCCTCCACTTT
>TRBD1|TRBV10-3|TRBJ1-3|few
CAISPQGLSGNTIYF
TGTGCCATCAGCCCACAGGGGCTCTCTGGAAACACCATATATTTT
>-|TRBV21-1|TRBJ2-7|-
CASSKALAGTYEQYF
TGTGCCAGCAGCAAAGCGCTAGCGGGAACCTACGAGCAGTACTTC
>-|TRBV5-1|TRBJ2-5|-
CASSLVQGGGETQYF
TGCGCCAGCAGCTTGGTCCAGGGGGGCGGAGAGACCCAGTACTTC
>-|TRBV27|TRBJ2-7|-
CASSSAGTRYEQYF
TGTGCCAGCAGTTCCGCCGGGACACGTTACGAGCAGTACTTC
>-|TRBV21-1|TRBJ1-5|-
CASSKEDYSNQPQHF
TGTGCCAGCAGCAAAGAGGACTATAGCAATCAGCCCCAGCATTTT
>TRBD1|TRBV30|TRBJ1-6|once
CASRGTGPSPLHF
TGTGCCTCCCGGGGGACAGGGCCATCACCCCTCCACTTT
>TRBD1|TRBV2|TRBJ2-3|-
CASAGQVSDTQYF
TGTGCCAGCGCGGGACAGGTCTCAGATACGCAGTATTTT
>TRBD1|TRBV24-1|TRBJ1-5|-
CATSDGTGGISNQPQHF
TGTGCCACCAGTGATGGGACAGGGGGCATTAGCAATCAGCCCCAGCATTTT
>-|TRBV6-6|TRBJ2-3|-
CASTTGLVGTDTQYF
TGTGCCAGCACCACGGGACTGGTGGGCACAGATACGCAGTATTTT
>-|TRBV19|TRBJ2-2|-
CASSTLDRRGGELFF
TGTGCCAGTAGTACCCTGGACAGACGTGGCGGGGAGCTGTTTTTT
>TRBD2|TRBV18|TRBJ2-1|-
CASSPPMTGGNEQFF
TGTGCCAGCTCACCTCCGATGACGGGAGGAAATGAGCAGTTCTTC
>TRBD1|TRBV3-1/TRBV3-2|TRBJ1-1|-
CASSRTSTGATEAFF
TGTGCCAGCAGCCGCACCTCCACAGGGGCCACTGAAGCTTTCTTT
>TRBD2|TRBV3-1/TRBV3-2|TRBJ2-5|-
CASSQDLGTRGTQYF
TGTGCCAGCAGCCAAGATCTAGGGACTAGGGGGACCCAGTACTTC
>-|TRBV28|TRBJ1-2|-
CASAVTIYGYTF
TGTGCCAGCGCGGTGACCATCTATGGCTACACCTTC
>-|TRBV7-9|TRBJ2-3|-
CASSFSGTSTDTQYF
TGTGCCAGCAGCTTCTCCGGGACTAGCACAGATACGCAGTATTTT
>TRBD1|TRBV14|TRBJ2-5|-
CASRRTGRETQYF
TGTGCCAGCAGGCGGACAGGGAGGGAGACCCAGTACTTC